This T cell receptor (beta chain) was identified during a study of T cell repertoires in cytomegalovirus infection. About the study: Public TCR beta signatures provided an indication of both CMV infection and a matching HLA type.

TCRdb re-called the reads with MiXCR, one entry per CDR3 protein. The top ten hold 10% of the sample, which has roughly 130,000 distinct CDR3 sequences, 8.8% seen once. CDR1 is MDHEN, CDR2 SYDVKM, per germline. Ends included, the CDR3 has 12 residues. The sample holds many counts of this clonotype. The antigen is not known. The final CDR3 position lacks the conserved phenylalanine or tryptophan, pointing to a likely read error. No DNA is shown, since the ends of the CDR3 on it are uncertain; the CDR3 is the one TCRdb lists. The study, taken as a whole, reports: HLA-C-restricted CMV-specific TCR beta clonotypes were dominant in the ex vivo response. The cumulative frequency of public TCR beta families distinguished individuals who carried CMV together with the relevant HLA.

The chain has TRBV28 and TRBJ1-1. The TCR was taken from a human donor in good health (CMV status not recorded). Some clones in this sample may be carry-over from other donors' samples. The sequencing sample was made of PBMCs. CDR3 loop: CASRRGVLNPSL.